These 24 T cell receptor beta chains were all obtained from the same sample, sequenced in a study of blood T cells in healthy people across ages. A second about 6 to 12 cycle PCR used barcoded and J-beta primers. TCRdb re-called the 5' RACE reads with MiXCR, one entry per CDR3 protein. The top ten hold about 4% of the sample, which has roughly 1.5 million distinct CDR3 sequences, about 45% seen once. The material sequenced was blood. The receptors shown here come from a woman between 18 and 29 years old in good health.

This chain links TRBV9 with TRBJ2-1; 9 bases map to TRBD2. There are 16 residues in the CDR3. The V and J ends lost 0 bases and 2 bases, in that order; junction bases with no gene match: 3. CDR1 SGDLS and CDR2 YYNGEE come from the germline V gene. CDR3 DNA: TGTGCCAGCAGCGTAGCCGGCGGGGGGGCCTACAATGAGCAGTTCTTC. As protein: CASSVAGGGAYNEQFF. Complete variable domain (other parts from reference TRBV9 and TRBJ2-1): DSGVTQTPKHLITATGQRVTLRCSPRSGDLSVYWYQQSLDQGLQFLIQYYNGEERAKGNILERFSAQQFPDLHSELNLSSLELGDSALYFCASSVAGGGAYNEQFFGPGTRLTVL.

The rearrangement joins TRBV20-1 to TRBJ2-1; D is uncertain. V was pared by 4 bases and J by 4 bases, with 5 bases between. This CDR3 has 11 amino acids. CDR1 is DFQATT, CDR2 SNEGSKA, per germline (reference sequence). CDR3 bases: TGCAGTGCTAAGGTTTACAATGAGCAGTTCTTC. Translated, it gives CSAKVYNEQFF.

A few counts support this clonotype. CDR3 sequence: CASSGSVEQFF. CDR3 in DNA: TGTGCCAGCAGCGGCTCCGTGGAGCAGTTCTTC. This chain uses TRBV7-9 with TRBJ2-1; D uncertain. V lost 5 bases, J lost 10 bases, and 9 bases lay in between. This CDR3 region has 11 residues. From germline, CDR1 is SEHNR and CDR2 FQNEAQ (reference sequence).

This clonotype occurred a few times. The chain links TRBV6-6 to TRBJ1-5; 8 nucleotides match TRBD1. With V trimmed by 6 bases and J by 3 bases, 7 bases remained unmatched. The germline V gene has CDR1 MNHNY and CDR2 SVGAGI (reference sequence). This CDR3 has 15 residues. The DNA of the CDR3 is TGTGCCAGCAGCTTAATACAGGGGGACAATCAGCCCCAGCATTTT. As protein: CASSLIQGDNQPQHF.

The chain joins TRBV6-1 to TRBJ1-5, with D possibly being TRBD1 (6 bases). CDR3 size: 16 residues. Germline V gives CDR1 MNHNS, CDR2 SASEGT. The V end was cut by 2 bases, the J end by 0 bases, with 11 bases between. CDR3 region: CASSEMGAGSNQPQHF. The CDR3 region has the DNA TGTGCCAGCAGTGAAATGGGGGCGGGTAGCAATCAGCCCCAGCATTTT.

The chain recombines TRBV7-9 with TRBJ2-5, with 8 bases that match TRBD1. With the DNA end fitting TRBJ2-7 better, the J assignment may be wrong. Germline V lookup: CDR1 SEHNR, CDR2 FQNEAQ (reference sequence). The CDR3 contains 14 residues. The CDR3 loop is CASSPKDRANEQYF. The CDR3 coding sequence is TGTGCCAGCAGCCCGAAGGACAGGGCTAACGAGCAGTACTTC.

The chain combines TRBV2 with TRBJ1-4, with TRBD1 identical over 7 bases. CDR1 and CDR2 (germline): SNHLY, FYNNEI. The ends lost 5 bases at V and 8 bases at J; junction bases unmatched: 5. This CDR3 contains 13 residues. The CDR3 nucleotides read TGTGCCAGCAGTAGGGGACAGCGAGAAAAACTGTTTTTT. The encoded protein is CASSRGQREKLFF.

This clonotype was picked up a small number of times. V gene TRBV25-1 combines with J gene TRBJ2-4, with 9 bases that match TRBD1. V lost 0 bases, J lost 9 bases, and 9 bases stayed unmatched. The CDR3 has 16 residues. The V gene's germline CDR1 is MGHDK and CDR2 SYGVNS. The CDR3, as DNA: TGTGCCAGCAGTGAATATCCCCACCGACAGGGGGGCATTCAGTACTTC. It encodes CASSEYPHRQGGIQYF.

As DNA, the CDR3 is TGTGCCATCAGTGAGTCGCAGGTTACACTCTGGAACACTGAAGCTTTCTTT. It specifies CAISESQVTLWNTEAFF. The genes are TRBV10-3 and TRBJ1-1; no clear D gene. From germline, CDR1 is ENHRY and CDR2 SYGVKD. This CDR3 comprises 17 residues. Deletions cut 0 bases from V and 1 base from J, with 15 bases between.

V gene TRBV6-2 or TRBV6-3 combines with J gene TRBJ2-3; D uncertain. The germline CDR1 and CDR2 sequences are MNHEY and SVGEGT. The CDR3 is 14 amino acids. Deletions cut 6 bases from V and 2 bases from J, with 12 bases between. DNA of the CDR3: TGTGCCAGCAGGGACCTAGAGGTCACAGATACGCAGTATTTT. Translated, it gives CASRDLEVTDTQYF.

This clonotype was seen a few times. V usage is TRBV27 and J usage is TRBJ1-1; D call uncertain. Trimming took 4 bases from V and 1 from J, leaving 7 bases between them. This CDR3 is built from 13 residues. Germline V gene lookup returns CDR1 MNHEY and CDR2 SMNVEV (reference sequence). The CDR3 region is CASSSPRNTEAFF. Here the CDR3 DNA reads TGTGCCAGCAGTTCCCCCCGGAACACTGAAGCTTTCTTT.

V gene TRBV21-1 combines with J gene TRBJ2-4; the table gives TRBD1 as D, unverified against the DNA. TRBV21-1 is a documented pseudogene. CDR3 size: 14 residues. The DNA of the CDR3 is TGTGCCAGCAGCAAACCCCCCCAGGAAAACATTCAGTACTTC. It specifies CASSKPPQENIQYF.

The CDR3, as DNA: TGTGCCAGCATCCAGAACTTGAACACTGAAGCTTTCTTT. Its protein is CASIQNLNTEAFF. This chain joins TRBV3-1 and TRBJ1-1; D gene uncertain. The V and J ends lost 7 bases and 0 bases respectively, with 9 bases between them. The germline V gene encodes CDR1 LGHDT and CDR2 YNNKEL (reference sequence). This CDR3 region has 13 residues.

The V call is TRBV7-2, the J call TRBJ1-5; D unclear. Germline assignment: CDR1 SGHTA and CDR2 FQGNSA. V lost 0 bases to trimming and J lost 4 bases, with 13 bases between them. This CDR3 spans 16 amino acids. The CDR3 DNA reads TGTGCCAGCAGCTTAGCCGATCCTATCCCAAATCAGCCCCAGCATTTT. Translating it yields CASSLADPIPNQPQHF.

This clonotype was seen a few times. The J gene is TRBJ1-1, the V gene TRBV5-1, with a tentative D call TRBD1 (6 bases). Trimming cost V 6 bases and J 8 bases, with 17 bases left between them. CDR1 SGHRS and CDR2 YFSETQ come from the germline V gene. This CDR3 is built from 13 residues. This chain's CDR3 is CASIPSSGTEAFF. CDR3 coding DNA: TGCGCCAGCATCCCTTCCTCCGGGACAGAAGCTTTCTTT.

The chain is built from TRBV3-1 and TRBJ1-2; D is perhaps TRBD1 (5 bases). The V gene lost 4 bases and the J gene lost 8 bases, with 17 bases spanning the gap. Germline-derived CDR1 and CDR2 are LGHDT and YNNKEL (reference sequence). The CDR3 runs 14 residues. CDR3 DNA sequence: TGTGCCAGCAGCCCAAGAGGCAGGGAGGGCGGCTACACCTTC. Amino acid sequence: CASSPRGREGGYTF. Variable domain in full (rest from reference TRBV3-1 and TRBJ1-2): DTAVSQTPKYLVTQMGNDKSIKCEQNLGHDTMYWYKQDSKKFLKIMFSYNNKELIINETVPNRFSPKSPDKAHLNLHINSLELGDSAVYFCASSPRGREGGYTFGSGTRLTVV.

V usage is TRBV7-2 and J usage is TRBJ2-5; 11 bases align to TRBD1. The CDR3 covers 14 residues. Trimming took 3 bases from V and 7 from J; bases not matched to a gene: 4. In germline, CDR1 is SGHTA, CDR2 FQGNSA. The CDR3 DNA follows: TGTGCCAGCAGCTTGGACAGGGGGCTATGGACCCAGTACTTC. This translates into CASSLDRGLWTQYF.

The chain combines TRBV20-1 with TRBJ2-5, with 8 bases aligning to TRBD2. The CDR3 is made up of 17 amino acids. Germline CDR1 is DFQATT and CDR2 is SNEGSKA (reference sequence). V gave up 6 bases and J gave up 2 bases; unmatched junction bases: 17. The CDR3 reads CSAELRVSGGRQETQYF. CDR3 nucleotides: TGCAGTGCGGAACTTAGGGTGAGCGGGGGCCGACAAGAGACCCAGTACTTC.

The CDR3 DNA reads TGCGCCAGCAGCTTGGCACCTGAGATCTACAATGAGCAGTTCTTC. This gives the protein CASSLAPEIYNEQFF. The chain couples TRBV5-1 to TRBJ2-1; D is uncertain. V was cut by 0 bases and J by 3 bases, with 10 bases left in between. CDR3 length: 15 amino acids. Germline lookup yields CDR1 SGHRS and CDR2 YFSETQ.

This clonotype appeared once. The V call is TRBV4-1, the J call TRBJ2-3, with 10 bases that match TRBD2. With 1 base clipped from V and 2 bases from J, the junction kept 6 bases outside the gene matches. From germline, CDR1 is MGHRA and CDR2 YSYEKL. The CDR3 sequence is 17 residues long. This chain's CDR3 is CASSQGSGGGNTDTQYF. DNA of the CDR3: TGCGCCAGCAGCCAAGGGAGCGGGGGGGGAAACACAGATACGCAGTATTTT.

The rearrangement joins TRBV10-1 to TRBJ2-1, with 12 bases identical to TRBD2. V was clipped by 5 bases and J by 9 bases; unmatched bases: 8. CDR3 length equals 15 residues. CDR1 and CDR2 (germline): WNHNN, SYGVQD (reference sequence). The CDR3 here is CASSTGLAGRSEQFF. CDR3 bases: TGCGCCAGCAGTACCGGACTAGCGGGGAGGAGTGAGCAGTTCTTC.

The chain is built from TRBV7-8 and TRBJ2-5; D remains ambiguous. The germline gives CDR1 SGHVS, CDR2 FQNEAQ. The CDR3 spans 12 residues. Deletions cut 5 bases from V and 11 bases from J, with 15 bases between. In DNA, the CDR3 is TGTGCCAGCAGCGCAGCGTTGCTTGAGCAGTACTTC. Translating it yields CASSAALLEQYF.

The chain links TRBV20-1 to TRBJ2-1; 13 bases line up with TRBD2. Per germline, CDR1 DFQATT and CDR2 SNEGSKA (reference sequence). The length of the CDR3 is 13 residues. Trimming took 6 bases from V and 9 from J; bases not matched to a gene: 5. CDR3 nucleotides: TGCAGTGCCCAGACTAGCGGGAGGACTGAGCAGTTCTTC. Protein sequence: CSAQTSGRTEQFF.

The V gene is TRBV25-1, the J gene TRBJ1-2, with TRBD1 matching over 7 bases. V trimming: 10 bases; J trimming: 7 bases; junction bases outside the gene matches: 12. CDR3 length equals 13 residues. CDR1 is MGHDK and CDR2 is SYGVNS in the germline V gene. CDR3 protein: CAITDGTATGYTF. DNA of the CDR3: TGTGCCATCACCGACGGGACAGCTACTGGCTACACCTTC.